The present TCR beta chain was sequenced within a study of T cell clonotyping in hematopoietic cell transplantation. The repertoire was sequenced with immunoSEQ multiplex PCR; TCRdb's copy has only in-frame clones and lacks some. Of some 9,300 clones listed, 75% to 80% were seen once; the top ten hold about a sixth. This clone was detected only once. Germline values: CDR1 SEHNR, CDR2 FQNEAQ (reference sequence). After removal of 6 bases from V and 4 bases from J, the junction contained 12 bases not matched to a gene. The length of the CDR3 is 15 residues. This rearrangement joins TRBV7-9 to TRBJ2-7; TRBD1 matches at 7 bases. The sequencing used PBMCs, collected 180 days after allogeneic stem cell transplant. The sequence derives from a male patient aged 40-50 years who had an allogeneic stem cell transplant from a related donor, so the T cells may come from the graft donor. Some clones in this sample may be carry-over from other donors' samples. As DNA, the CDR3 is TGTGCCAGCAGACCACCAACAGGGGCCGGATACGAGCAGTACTTC. This translates into CASRPPTGAGYEQYF.